This TCR beta chain appears in the sequencing data of a study of blood T cell repertoires in COVID-19. Study as a whole: Samples of COVID-19 (acute and convalescent) were obtained from the United States, Italy and Spain. PBMCs, B-cell-depleted T cells, or T cells were the source of the cDNA or gDNA that made up the material.

CDR1 is MDHEN and CDR2 is SYDVKM in the germline V gene. The length of the CDR3 is 13 residues. Trimming took 5 bases from V and 0 from J, leaving 5 bases between them. Measured with immunoSEQ multiplex PCR; TCRdb has only the in-frame clones, and not every one. The table shows tens of thousands of clones, with about 75% occurring only once. The source material was peripheral blood. The chain couples TRBV28 to TRBJ1-3, with D hard to call. The receptor was isolated from a man aged 65 to 79 with active or convalescent COVID-19. In nucleotides, the CDR3 is TGTGCCAGCAGTATTAGCTCTGGAAACACCATATATTTT. This translates into CASSISSGNTIYF.